This TCR beta chain originates from a study of shared clonotypes between healthy human individuals (dated by TCRdb to 2020 to 2021). Turning to the overall study: A couple of women and a few men aged 18 to 49 years were included in the cohort. Per donor, three plates each were used for CD4 naive and CD4 memory, two for CD8 naive, and one for CD8 memory. To estimate repertoire size and how much clonotype sharing occurs between individuals, the study deeply sequenced the blood TCR repertoires of about 5 healthy adults. To increase sequencing depth and limit assay-specific biases, different laboratories used diverse techniques to prepare libraries and sequence TCR repertoires. Per donor, leukapheresis produced somewhere between about 0.9 and 9 billion PBMCs.

The CDR3 has 12 amino acids, counting the end cysteine and phenylalanine. Only the CDR3 part of the read is kept: 36 bases, read in frame from the first base. V loses 6 bases at its end and J loses 6 bases; junction bases beyond the gene matches: 3. The germline V gene provides CDR1 SGHRS and CDR2 YFSETQ. The sample holds a few counts of this clone. What this receptor recognizes is not known. Base quality data are lacking; no much larger clone is found one base away. Using the deep immunoSEQ assay, TCR CDR3 regions were amplified from genomic DNA by multiplex PCR. Extracted genomic DNA from each cell subset was spread evenly across all wells of several immunoSEQ 96-well plates, with each plate serving as a replicate. For sorted subsets, 150 to 200 ng genomic DNA, equal to tens of thousands of T cell genomes, was loaded into each replicate PCR. Purified libraries were quantified with a Qubit 3.0 fluorometer, sized on a Bioanalyzer 2100, and re-quantified with the KAPA Library Quantification kit. Every immunoSEQ 96-well plate was sequenced on a separate single-read 150-cycle Illumina NextSeq 550 flow cell. Processing in the source paper ran as follows. Because the immunoSEQ output held only junctional sequences and lacked quality scores, the filtering could not match the filtering applied to full-length reads. To assign V/J genes and CDR3, sequences were annotated using PyIR, a Python wrapper for IgBLAST v1.9, with IMGT germline references. Reads were removed for weak V/J assignments (E-value above 1e-6), missing CDR3, stop codons, out-of-frame junctions, or ambiguous translated residues. V3J clonotypes were defined by identical inferred V gene, J gene, and CDR3 amino acid sequence. Percentage overlap between repertoires was calculated by dividing the number of shared unique clonotypes by the size of the smaller repertoire. Repertoire richness was assessed with RTK rarefaction, the Chao1 estimator, and Recon v2.1 estimates of unobserved clonotypes. Generation probabilities for all TCRbeta clonotypes obtained by the gDNA method from a few donors were computed using OLGA. The table was pulled from immuneACCESS by TCRdb, which kept in-frame rearrangements only. Such tables lose some clones; where checked, under half of the loss comes from unresolved V genes, and the rest has no known cause. Clonal size and the V and J genes are those of that table, whereas D and trimming came from the DNA. Here the sample has 2 million to 2.5 million clones; approximately 93% occur a single time. 0.36% of the sample goes to the ten largest clones.

Study-level results and caveats: Incomplete sequencing was indicated by rarefaction of sorted-subset datasets, despite the large sequencing depth. Across a few donors, approximately 5% of naive CD4, roughly 3.5% of naive CD8, around 2.5% of memory CD4, and approximately 0.4% of memory CD8 clonotypes were shared. Higher generation probabilities were observed for clonotypes shared by all four sorted-subset donors than for non-shared clonotypes. Naive subsets generally had larger estimated clonotype richness than memory subsets. Pairwise subsampling indicated that sequencing depth was expected to affect the degree of clonotype sharing among donors. Sampling was limited to blood, and TCR repertoires in tissue likely differ from TCR repertoires in blood. The small number of donors limited the genetic and exposure-history diversity represented.

The donors were healthy, HIV-negative adults who had no recently reported acute infections or vaccinations. Every donor was a Caucasian adult residing in Nashville, Tennessee, USA. Magnetic negative selection was used to enrich CD4+ T cells, after which naive cells were positively selected on CD45RA and the negative fraction became the memory subset. Blood was obtained by leukapheresis, after which PBMCs were separated by Ficoll-Histopaque density gradient centrifugation and cryopreserved in liquid nitrogen vapor phase. Purity and quantity of every magnetically sorted T cell population were checked by analytical flow cytometry. Genomic DNA was isolated from every sorted fraction and measured by UV absorbance on a Nanodrop 2000c.

The source of this sequence is a man between 18 and 29 years old in good health. Some clones in this sample may be carry-over from other donors' samples. The chain links TRBV5-1 with TRBJ1-2; 9 bases in between match TRBD1. The sample was naive CD4+ T cells from PBMCs. According to the study, the label for this sample's cell subset or site signals: CD45RA+ positively selected. The CDR3 protein: CASTRDRDGYTF. The sequenced DNA is TGCGCCAGCACCCGGGACAGGGATGGCTACACCTTC.